Each of the 14 T cell receptor beta chains below was sequenced from the same sample in a study of blood T cells in healthy people across ages. The use of a sample-barcoded 5' primer and a J-beta primer mix characterized a second PCR of about 7 to 12 cycles. TCRdb redid the calling of the 5' RACE reads with MiXCR, one entry per CDR3 protein. The table has around 1,700,000 distinct CDR3 sequences, 28% seen once. The specimen sequenced was blood. These TCRs come from a woman aged 25 to 39 in good health.

This clonotype was found many times. The gene calls are TRBV6-5 and TRBJ1-1; no definite D call. The germline V gene has CDR1 MNHEY and CDR2 SVGAGI. The CDR3 totals 13 residues. Trimming pared 2 bases from V and 2 bases from J, leaving 6 bases between. CDR3 region: CASSYTRNTEAFF. The CDR3 DNA follows: TGTGCCAGCAGTTACACCAGAAACACTGAAGCTTTCTTT.

For the CDR3, the DNA is TGCAGTGCTAACCCGGGACTAGCGGGATATAGGGGGTCCTACGAGCAGTACTTC. Translation gives CSANPGLAGYRGSYEQYF. The chain joins TRBV20-1 to TRBJ2-7; 13 bases are shared with TRBD2. Germline CDR1 reads DFQATT; CDR2 reads SNEGSKA (reference sequence). The J segment lost 1 base and the V segment lost 4 bases, leaving 13 bases of the junction unmatched. This CDR3 is 18 amino acids long.

A word on this clonotype: A much larger clone is a single base away; this may be a read error. J is TRBJ2-7 and V is TRBV5-1; 8 positions agree with TRBD2. The CDR3 contains 15 residues. CDR1 SGHRS and CDR2 YFSETQ come from the germline V gene. V lost 0 bases, J lost 5 bases, and 7 bases stayed unmatched. For the CDR3, the DNA is TGCGCCAGCAGCTTGGGGCTAGCGGGCAATCACGAGCAGTACTTC. Translated, it gives CASSLGLAGNHEQYF.

Only one count was recorded for this clonotype. A read error may explain this, as a much larger clone is one base away. CDR3 region: CASSLCRTNEQFF. CDR3 in DNA: TGCGCCAGCAGCTTGTGTCGAACGAACGAGCAGTTCTTC. The genes are TRBV5-1 and TRBJ2-1, with D hard to call. The CDR3 length is 13 residues. V was clipped by 1 base and J by 10 bases, with 12 bases between them. Germline V gene data show CDR1 as SGHRS and CDR2 as YFSETQ.

The sample holds many counts of this clonotype. V usage is TRBV11-1 and J usage is TRBJ2-5; 7 positions agree with TRBD1. V gave up 5 bases and J gave up 3 bases; unmatched junction bases: 6. CDR1 is SGHAT and CDR2 is FQDESV in the germline V gene (reference sequence). CDR3 length: 14 residues. CDR3: CASSDRDREETQYF. The CDR3, as DNA: TGTGCCAGCAGCGATCGGGACAGAGAAGAGACCCAGTACTTC.

This clonotype has a count of ten or more. The V gene is TRBV4-3, the J gene TRBJ2-2, with D perhaps TRBD2 (5 bases). V lost 0 bases and J 3 bases, leaving 11 bases between the germline ends. The CDR3 loop spans 16 amino acids. Per germline, CDR1 LGHNA and CDR2 YSLEER. This chain's CDR3 is CASSQEGSPDTGELFF. As DNA, the CDR3 is TGCGCCAGCAGCCAAGAGGGGAGTCCGGACACCGGGGAGCTGTTTTTT.

The gene calls are TRBV5-1 and TRBJ2-3; 8 bases match TRBD2. The ends lost 4 bases at V and 7 bases at J; junction bases unmatched: 11. Germline CDR1 is SGHRS and CDR2 is YFSETQ. The CDR3 spans 15 residues. CDR3 DNA sequence: TGCGCCAGCAGCCGCGATTTCGGGGGGGCATATACGCAGTATTTT. Its translation: CASSRDFGGAYTQYF.

This clonotype was counted between two and nine times. This chain joins TRBV6-1 and TRBJ1-4; D is perhaps TRBD1 (5 bases). The CDR3 loop spans 16 amino acids. V dropped 1 base and J dropped 8 bases, with 17 bases sitting between them. Germline CDR1 reads MNHNS; CDR2 reads SASEGT. The CDR3 protein is CASSEEVGAKGEKLFF. In DNA form, the CDR3 reads TGTGCCAGCAGTGAAGAGGTAGGGGCCAAGGGAGAAAAACTGTTTTTT.

This clonotype came up many times. The chain combines TRBV7-6 with TRBJ1-4; D call uncertain. V gave up 5 bases and J gave up 0 bases, with 7 bases separating them. The CDR3 runs to 14 residues. The germline CDR1 and CDR2 sequences are SGHVS and FNYEAQ. In DNA, the CDR3 is TGTGCCAGCAGCGCCCAATCAACTAATGAAAAACTGTTTTTT. It is translated as CASSAQSTNEKLFF.

The chain uses TRBV3-1 and TRBJ2-1; 7 positions agree with TRBD1. The CDR3 consists of 17 residues. Per the germline V gene, CDR1 is LGHDT and CDR2 is YNNKEL (reference sequence). V was pared by 4 bases and J by 8 bases, with 17 bases of the junction left unmatched. The CDR3 DNA sequence: TGTGCCAGCAGCCCGACAGGGTGCTCCAGTCGCGTACATGAGCAGTTCTTC. Translation gives CASSPTGCSSRVHEQFF.

V and J are TRBV12-3 or TRBV12-4 and TRBJ1-1, with a tentative D call TRBD1 (6 bases). V was shortened by 7 bases and J by 4 bases, with 16 bases between the two germline ends. The CDR3 sequence is 14 residues long. The CDR3 DNA reads TGTGCCAGCATCCCCGAGGCAGGGGTCACTGAAGCTTTCTTT. Protein: CASIPEAGVTEAFF.

The chain is built from TRBV5-1 and TRBJ1-3; no clear D. CDR3 length: 18 amino acids. The germline V gene encodes CDR1 SGHRS and CDR2 YFSETQ. The V gene lost 0 bases and the J gene lost 0 bases, with 16 bases spanning the gap. The CDR3 nucleotides are TGCGCCAGCAGCTTGGCCTTGGGCAGGTTTTACTCTGGAAACACCATATATTTT. It encodes CASSLALGRFYSGNTIYF.

This chain connects TRBV5-6 to TRBJ2-1; possibly TRBD2 for D (5 bases). The germline V gene has CDR1 SGHDT and CDR2 YYEEEE. CDR3 length: 16 residues. Trimming removed 1 base from V and 0 bases from J, with 11 bases in between. The CDR3 loop is CASSLFAGHSYNEQFF. As DNA, the CDR3 is TGTGCCAGCAGCTTGTTTGCGGGTCACTCCTACAATGAGCAGTTCTTC.

This clonotype was observed at least ten times. J is TRBJ2-1 and V is TRBV29-1; 10 positions match TRBD2. This CDR3 region has 14 residues. Per germline, CDR1 SQVTM and CDR2 ANQGSEA. After removal of 3 bases from V and 2 bases from J, the junction contained 1 base not matched to a gene. CDR3 residues: CSVEGTSAYNEQFF. In DNA form, the CDR3 reads TGCAGCGTTGAGGGGACTAGCGCCTACAATGAGCAGTTCTTC.